These 25 T cell receptor beta chains came from one sample sequenced in a study of OX40 agonist ivuxolimab in advanced cancers. Sequenced by immunoSEQ multiplex PCR; TCRdb stores in-frame clones only, minus some. Of tens of thousands of clones in the sample, approximately 94% were seen once. Sequencing was performed on CD4+ or CD8+ T cells sorted from blood, taken in a trial of the OX40 agonist ivuxolimab. The receptors stem from an adult with an advanced solid tumor such as melanoma, head and neck, liver or kidney cancer.

V gene TRBV14 combines with J gene TRBJ2-1; D uncertain. CDR1 SGHDN and CDR2 FVKESK come from the germline V gene. Trimming shortened V by 1 base and J by 10 bases, and 5 bases separated the two germline ends. The CDR3 has 11 amino acids. The CDR3 sequence is CASSQGLEQFF. The CDR3 DNA reads as TGTGCCAGCAGCCAAGGGCTCGAGCAGTTCTTC.

V usage is TRBV19 and J usage is TRBJ2-7, with 10 bases aligning to TRBD1. In germline, CDR1 is LNHDA, CDR2 SQIVND (reference sequence). V lost 5 bases to trimming and J lost 3 bases; unmatched junction nucleotides: 10. The CDR3 has 16 residues. For the CDR3, the DNA is TGTGCCAGTAGTCGTCGAGCAGGGACAGGGGACTACGAGCAGTACTTC. As protein: CASSRRAGTGDYEQYF.

V and J are TRBV5-6 and TRBJ1-1, with 7 bases aligning to TRBD1. With V trimmed by 5 bases and J by 0 bases, 13 bases remained unmatched. Germline CDR1 SGHDT, CDR2 YYEEEE. The CDR3 loop spans 17 amino acids. The CDR3 sequence: CASSPRGRGRMNTEAFF. The CDR3 DNA is TGTGCCAGCAGTCCCAGGGGGAGGGGAAGGATGAACACTGAAGCTTTCTTT.

V gene TRBV5-5 combines with J gene TRBJ1-5; 7 bases align to TRBD1. Germline lookup yields CDR1 SGHKS and CDR2 YYEKEE (reference sequence). After removal of 1 base from V and 4 bases from J, the junction contained 8 bases not matched to a gene. CDR3 length equals 16 residues. This CDR3 is CASSLRGPDSNQPQHF. The CDR3 DNA reads TGTGCCAGCAGCTTGAGGGGGCCCGATTCTAATCAGCCCCAGCATTTT. Variable domain in full (rest from reference TRBV5-5 and TRBJ1-5): DAGVTQSPTHLIKTRGQQVTLRCSPISGHKSVSWYQQVLGQGPQFIFQYYEKEERGRGNFPDRFSARQFPNYSSELNVNALLLGDSALYLCASSLRGPDSNQPQHFGDGTRLSIL.

The chain joins TRBV9 to TRBJ2-3; 8 nucleotides line up with TRBD2. This CDR3 is built from 15 residues. V dropped 4 bases and J dropped 6; count of bases not matched to a gene: 10. Germline CDR1 is SGDLS and CDR2 is YYNGEE. The CDR3 DNA reads as TGTGCCAGCAGCTCATCCGGGACTAGTTCGGATACGCAGTATTTT. Its protein product is CASSSSGTSSDTQYF.

This clone was detected once. V gene TRBV7-6 combines with J gene TRBJ2-2; no definite D call. The CDR3 totals 13 residues. The germline V gene has CDR1 SGHVS and CDR2 FNYEAQ. With 2 bases removed from V and 1 base from J, the gap between germline ends came to 2 bases. CDR3 DNA: TGTGCCAGCAGCTTACTGAACACCGGGGAGCTGTTTTTT. Encoded protein: CASSLLNTGELFF.

This rearrangement joins TRBV27 to TRBJ2-7; D may match TRBD1 or TRBD2 (5 bases each). Germline CDR1 MNHEY, CDR2 SMNVEV (reference sequence). CDR3 length: 13 residues. V lost 10 bases and J lost 0, with 13 bases in between. The CDR3 sequence is CATGAGSSYEQYF. The CDR3 nucleotides read TGTGCCACCGGGGCAGGGAGCTCCTACGAGCAGTACTTC.

The chain employs TRBV7-9 and TRBJ1-1; D may be TRBD1 (5 bases). Germline V CDR1 and CDR2: SEHNR, FQNEAQ (reference sequence). V lost 4 bases and J lost 1, with 13 bases in between. The CDR3 spans 15 residues. In DNA form, the CDR3 reads TGTGCCAGCAGCTCAACCTATGGGGGGAACACTGAAGCTTTCTTT. It encodes CASSSTYGGNTEAFF.

This clone was detected only a few times. The rearrangement links TRBV25-1 to TRBJ1-3; D is unclear. Per the germline V gene, CDR1 is MGHDK and CDR2 is SYGVNS. Trimming pared 5 bases from V and 4 bases from J, leaving 12 bases between. CDR3 length: 14 residues. DNA for the CDR3: TGTGCCAGCAGTCTCCAGGCTATGGGAAACACCATATATTTT. Translation: CASSLQAMGNTIYF.

The chain has TRBV27 and TRBJ2-7, with D possibly TRBD2 on 5 matching bases. Trimming removed 4 bases from V and 3 bases from J, with 7 bases in between. The V gene's germline CDR1 is MNHEY and CDR2 SMNVEV (reference sequence). The CDR3 has 12 amino acids. CDR3 bases: TGTGCCAGCAGTTCTACTAGCTACGAGCAGTACTTC. Amino acid sequence: CASSSTSYEQYF.

The CDR3 here is CASSSGTASYEQYF. Here the CDR3 DNA reads TGTGCCAGCAGCTCGGGGACTGCCTCCTACGAGCAGTACTTC. V is TRBV5-6 and J is TRBJ2-7, with D perhaps matching TRBD2 (6 bases). V was shortened by 3 bases and J by 0 bases, with 10 bases between the two germline ends. CDR1 and CDR2 from the germline V gene are SGHDT and YYEEEE. The CDR3 has 14 residues.

The rearrangement uses TRBV4-1 and TRBJ1-5; D is ambiguous. The V gene's germline CDR1 is MGHRA and CDR2 YSYEKL. The length of the CDR3 is 14 residues. V was pared by 0 bases and J by 5 bases, with 8 bases between. CDR3 DNA: TGCGCCAGCAGCCAAGATTACTCTTATCAGCCCCAGCATTTT. Protein: CASSQDYSYQPQHF.

The count of this clone is one. V gene TRBV7-9 combines with J gene TRBJ2-3, with 11 bases aligning to TRBD2. V was clipped by 5 bases and J by 6 bases; unmatched bases: 10. CDR3 length: 16 amino acids. Germline-derived CDR1 and CDR2 are SEHNR and FQNEAQ (reference sequence). CDR3 nucleotides: TGTGCCAGCAGCCTAAGACTAGCGGGGCCCGGGGATACGCAGTATTTT. Translation: CASSLRLAGPGDTQYF.

V gene TRBV7-9 combines with J gene TRBJ2-1; TRBD2 matches at 8 bases. The CDR3 is 12 residues long. Trimming cost V 5 bases and J 8 bases; bases outside gene matches: 2. CDR1 is SEHNR, CDR2 FQNEAQ, per germline (reference sequence). CDR3 region: CASSPGGDEQFF. Written as DNA, the CDR3 is TGTGCCAGCAGCCCCGGGGGGGATGAGCAGTTCTTC.

The gene calls are TRBV29-1 and TRBJ2-1; 8 nucleotides line up with TRBD1. CDR3 size: 15 residues. The germline V gene encodes CDR1 SQVTM and CDR2 ANQGSEA. J was trimmed by 5 bases and V by 5 bases; bases with no gene match: 11. The CDR3 DNA reads as TGCAGCGTTAGACCGGGACAGGCTATGGACAATGAGCAGTTCTTC. It encodes CSVRPGQAMDNEQFF.

This clone was detected only a few times. This chain uses TRBV30 with TRBJ1-2; D call uncertain. The CDR3 sequence is 13 residues long. Germline CDR1 is GTSNPN and CDR2 is SVGIG (reference sequence). V was trimmed by 4 bases and J by 2 bases, leaving 11 bases between them. CDR3 sequence: CAWMGGRNYGYTF. CDR3 DNA: TGTGCCTGGATGGGCGGGAGAAACTATGGCTACACCTTC.

V and J are TRBV6-1 and TRBJ2-7; D is perhaps TRBD1 or TRBD2 (5 bases each). Germline V gene data show CDR1 as MNHNS and CDR2 as SASEGT. With 5 bases removed from V and 2 bases from J, the gap between germline ends came to 13 bases. There are 14 residues in the CDR3. As DNA, the CDR3 is TGTGCCAGCAGTATTTTTTTGGGGGCCTACGAGCAGTACTTC. Amino acid sequence: CASSIFLGAYEQYF.

The chain uses TRBV11-2 and TRBJ1-2; 7 bases line up with TRBD1. CDR3 size: 18 residues. The germline V gene has CDR1 SGHAT and CDR2 FQNNGV. Trimming at V came to 8 bases and at J to 1 base, leaving 19 bases not matched to a gene. Here the CDR3 reads CASHPTPSGTENNYGYTF. DNA of the CDR3: TGTGCCAGCCACCCCACTCCCTCCGGGACAGAGAATAACTATGGCTACACCTTC.

The CDR3 DNA is TGTGCCAGCAGCCCCAGCGGGAGGGCCGCAAGTGAGCAGTTCTTC. Its protein is CASSPSGRAASEQFF. The chain combines TRBV7-6 with TRBJ2-1, with 10 bases lining up with TRBD2. The CDR3 has 15 residues. Losses at the gene ends were 5 bases for V and 9 bases for J; bases not matched to a gene: 10. The germline gives CDR1 SGHVS, CDR2 FNYEAQ.

The chain carries TRBV7-8 and TRBJ2-3, with D unclear. Germline assignment: CDR1 SGHVS and CDR2 FQNEAQ. V lost 5 bases to trimming and J lost 0 bases, with 3 bases between them. This CDR3 is 12 amino acids long. The CDR3 protein is CASSASTDTQYF. CDR3 DNA: TGTGCCAGCAGCGCTAGCACAGATACGCAGTATTTT.

The J gene is TRBJ2-6, the V gene TRBV6-1, with D hard to call. This CDR3 is 13 amino acids long. Trimming took 7 bases from V and 0 from J, leaving 4 bases between them. CDR1 and CDR2 from the germline V gene are MNHNS and SASEGT. CDR3 protein: CASTNSGANVLTF. The CDR3 DNA is TGTGCCAGCACGAACTCTGGGGCCAACGTCCTGACTTTC.

The chain is built from TRBV27 and TRBJ1-2; D is possibly TRBD1 (5 bases). Germline V lookup: CDR1 MNHEY, CDR2 SMNVEV (reference sequence). V was shortened by 2 bases and J by 4 bases, with 14 bases between the two germline ends. This CDR3 contains 15 residues. The CDR3 sequence: CASSLNGASLYGYTF. The CDR3 DNA is TGTGCCAGCAGTTTAAATGGGGCTTCCCTCTATGGCTACACCTTC.

The CDR3 sequence: CASSMGLAGVYEQYF. The CDR3 nucleotides read TGTGCCAGCAGCATGGGACTAGCGGGAGTCTACGAGCAGTACTTC. The chain links TRBV7-7 to TRBJ2-7, with 14 bases aligning to TRBD2. The CDR3 consists of 15 residues. Germline V gives CDR1 SSHAT, CDR2 FNYEAQ (reference sequence). V trimming: 5 bases; J trimming: 3 bases; junction bases outside the gene matches: 3.

The V gene is TRBV7-9, the J gene TRBJ2-3; 7 bases are shared with TRBD2. The CDR3 length is 15 residues. CDR1 is SEHNR, CDR2 FQNEAQ, per germline (reference sequence). Trimming removed 2 bases from V and 2 bases from J; junction bases left unmatched: 4. CDR3 in amino acids: CASSLSSGTTDTQYF. The DNA for the CDR3 is TGTGCCAGCAGCTTATCTAGCGGAACCACAGATACGCAGTATTTT.

This clone was detected only once. The chain couples TRBV15 to TRBJ2-5; 11 nucleotides match TRBD2. The length of the CDR3 is 14 residues. Germline CDR1 is LNHNV and CDR2 is YYDKDF (reference sequence). The V segment lost 5 bases and the J segment 7 bases; nucleotides outside the gene matches: 6. The CDR3 spells CATSRLAGGGTQYF. DNA for the CDR3: TGTGCCACCAGCCGCTTAGCGGGAGGGGGGACCCAGTACTTC.